This T cell receptor (beta chain) is from a study of blood T cell repertoires in COVID-19. Overall study context: Whether acute or convalescent, the COVID-19 samples came from the United States, Italy and Spain. Nucleic acid was either cDNA or gDNA, and it came from T cells, B-cell-depleted T cells, or PBMCs.

The junction had 7 bases not matched to a gene; V was cut back by 2 bases and J by 3 bases. Germline V gives CDR1 SGHRS, CDR2 YFSETQ. The CDR3 sequence is 15 residues long. Per the original data handling: It was from reference gene primer amplification that nucleated cell counts were estimated. Some clones are missing from TCRdb's copy, which holds only in-frame ones; the method was immunoSEQ multiplex PCR. V and J calls and clone size are as listed in that table; D and trimming were resolved from the DNA. The data contain about 68,000 clones, about 82% of them seen just once; the ten biggest clones take up approximately 4.1%.

V and J are TRBV5-1 and TRBJ2-7; 8 bases agree with TRBD1. The clonotype comes from a man aged 50 or older with acute or convalescent COVID-19. The sequencing input was peripheral blood. Here the CDR3 reads CASSFTQGQGYEQYF. Written as DNA, the CDR3 is TGCGCCAGCAGCTTTACCCAAGGACAGGGCTACGAGCAGTACTTC.